These 29 T cell receptor beta chains came from one sample sequenced in a study of Ad26.COV2.S vaccination and SARS-CoV-2 variants. Method: immunoSEQ multiplex PCR; TCRdb's copy keeps in-frame clones and lacks some. Among 430,000 or so clones listed, roughly 87% were seen once. This sample's treatment: around 19 received Ad26.COV2.S at low or high dose, single or two shots; about 5 received placebo; per-sample allocation not given. The samples were gathered on day 63 after the first injection of vaccine or placebo. The sample in question was peripheral blood, obtained in a trial of Ad26.COV2.S vaccine versus placebo. These receptors were taken from a person between 18 and 65 years old who received the Ad26.COV2.S COVID-19 vaccine or a placebo.

The chain combines TRBV5-8 with TRBJ1-2; no firm D call. CDR3 length equals 13 residues. Germline V gene lookup returns CDR1 SGHTS and CDR2 YDEGEE. Trimming removed 2 bases at V and 4 bases at J, with 9 bases between. DNA for the CDR3: TGTGCCAGCAGCTTCGACACCCTCTATGGCTACACCTTC. Translation: CASSFDTLYGYTF.

This CDR3 reads CASEPGQGHEQYV. CDR3 DNA sequence: TGTGCCAGCGAACCGGGACAGGGTCACGAGCAGTACGTC. The chain is built from TRBV2 and TRBJ2-7; 9 bases line up with TRBD1. The trim removed 8 bases at V and 5 bases at J, leaving 7 bases unmatched. The CDR3 has 13 amino acids. Germline V gene data show CDR1 as SNHLY and CDR2 as FYNNEI.

The chain uses TRBV5-6 and TRBJ2-7; perhaps TRBD2 as D (6 bases). V was trimmed by 0 bases and J by 4 bases, leaving 11 bases between them. This CDR3 comprises 14 residues. CDR1 and CDR2 from the germline V gene are SGHDT and YYEEEE. CDR3 in DNA: TGTGCCAGCAGCTTGGGCCCGGGGGAATACGAGCAGTACTTC. This gives the protein CASSLGPGEYEQYF.

This sequence joins TRBV28 and TRBJ1-5; no firm D call. Trimming took 3 bases from V and 3 from J, leaving 18 bases between them. Germline V gene sequence: CDR1 MDHEN, CDR2 SYDVKM. The CDR3 has 17 residues. The CDR3 sequence: CASSFPRQESDNQPQHF. CDR3 nucleotides: TGTGCCAGCAGTTTCCCCCGACAAGAATCTGACAATCAGCCCCAGCATTTT.

The CDR3 loop is CASSLEYTDTQYF. CDR3 nucleotides: TGTGCCAGCAGCTTAGAATACACAGATACGCAGTATTTT. The J gene is TRBJ2-3, the V gene TRBV7-8; D gene ambiguous. The germline V and J ends were trimmed by 1 base and 2 bases, with 4 bases remaining between them. The CDR3 contains 13 residues. The germline V gene has CDR1 SGHVS and CDR2 FQNEAQ.

This clone has only a few counts. The V and J genes are TRBV2 and TRBJ2-7; D not resolved. The CDR3 runs to 13 residues. The germline gives CDR1 SNHLY, CDR2 FYNNEI. The V and J ends lost 3 bases and 3 bases respectively, with 9 bases between them. The CDR3 nucleotides read TGTGCCAGCAGTGACAGCCCTTACTACGAGCAGTACGTC. It codes for CASSDSPYYEQYV.

The chain joins TRBV24-1 to TRBJ2-5, with TRBD2 as a possible D gene (6 bases). Germline CDR1 and CDR2: KGHDR and SFDVKD. CDR3 size: 15 residues. Trimming removed 4 bases at V and 4 bases at J, with 15 bases between. The CDR3 DNA is TGTGCCACCAGTGACCCCATGGGGGGAGGAGAGACCCAGTACTTC. It codes for CATSDPMGGGETQYF.

Here the CDR3 reads CAISGGLEPTDTQYF. The CDR3 DNA sequence: TGTGCCATCAGTGGAGGACTAGAGCCCACAGATACGCAGTATTTT. The chain carries TRBV10-3 and TRBJ2-3; TRBD2 aligns across 7 bases. Germline CDR1 reads ENHRY; CDR2 reads SYGVKD. This CDR3 contains 15 residues. V lost 4 bases, J lost 2 bases, and 6 bases stayed unmatched.

J is TRBJ1-1 and V is TRBV5-4; the match to TRBD1 covers 10 bases. V lost 3 bases to trimming and J lost 1 base; unmatched junction nucleotides: 0. CDR1 is SGHNT, CDR2 YYREEE, per germline (reference sequence). The CDR3 covers 14 residues. The CDR3, as DNA: TGTGCCAGCAGCTGGGACAGGGGGAACACTGAAGCTTTCTTT. It is translated as CASSWDRGNTEAFF. Based on the CDR3 plus reference TRBV5-4 and TRBJ1-1, the full variable domain is ETGVTQSPTHLIKTRGQQVTLRCSSQSGHNTVSWYQQALGQGPQFIFQYYREEENGRGNFPPRFSGLQFPNYSSELNVNALELDDSALYLCASSWDRGNTEAFFGQGTRLTVV.

This clone came up once. The V call is TRBV5-1, the J call TRBJ2-3, with a possible D match to TRBD2 (5 bases). Per germline, CDR1 SGHRS and CDR2 YFSETQ. V was cut by 4 bases and J by 4 bases, with 10 bases left in between. This CDR3 region has 13 residues. The CDR3 loop reads CASSLPGADTQYF. The CDR3 DNA reads as TGCGCCAGCAGCCTCCCCGGGGCAGATACGCAGTATTTT.

The rearrangement joins TRBV3-1 (or the pseudogene TRBV3-2) to TRBJ2-7, with 7 bases fitting TRBD1. Germline lookup yields CDR1 LGHDT and CDR2 YNNKEL (reference sequence). CDR3 length equals 15 residues. Trimming took 4 bases from V and 0 from J; bases not matched to a gene: 6. The CDR3 loop is CASSRVRDSSYEQYF. DNA for the CDR3: TGTGCCAGCAGCCGCGTCCGGGACAGCTCCTACGAGCAGTACTTC.

The chain recombines TRBV28 with TRBJ2-7; D perhaps matches TRBD1 (6 bases). Germline V gives CDR1 MDHEN, CDR2 SYDVKM. The CDR3 is 14 residues long. V was shortened by 0 bases and J by 5 bases, with 11 bases between the two germline ends. The CDR3 sequence: CASSLWGARDEQYF. In nucleotides, the CDR3 is TGTGCCAGCAGTTTATGGGGGGCGCGGGACGAGCAGTACTTC. Using reference TRBV28 and TRBJ2-7 for the parts outside the CDR3, the full variable domain is DVKVTQSSRYLVKRTGEKVFLECVQDMDHENMFWYRQDPGLGLRLIYFSYDVKMKEKGDIPEGYSVSREKKERFSLILESASTNQTSMYLCASSLWGARDEQYFGPGTRLTVT.

The V gene is TRBV3-1 (or the pseudogene TRBV3-2), the J gene TRBJ1-1, with D possibly being TRBD1 (6 bases). The CDR3 has 15 residues. Germline V lookup: CDR1 LGHDT, CDR2 YNNKEL (reference sequence). Trimming stripped 3 bases from V and 0 bases from J, with 11 bases between. Written as DNA, the CDR3 is TGTGCCAGCAGCCATACAGGGAGCATGAACACTGAAGCTTTCTTT. It is translated as CASSHTGSMNTEAFF.

V gene TRBV14 combines with J gene TRBJ1-2; D unclear. The CDR3 runs 13 residues. V lost 1 base and J 3 bases, leaving 6 bases between the germline ends. Germline V CDR1 and CDR2: SGHDN, FVKESK. The CDR3 loop reads CASSQGAYYGYTF. DNA of the CDR3: TGTGCCAGCAGCCAAGGGGCCTACTATGGCTACACCTTC.

V and J are TRBV6-1 and TRBJ2-5, with D possibly matching TRBD1 (5 bases). The germline V gene encodes CDR1 MNHNS and CDR2 SASEGT. The length of the CDR3 is 15 residues. Deletions cut 2 bases from V and 5 bases from J, with 15 bases between. CDR3 loop: CASSEPAGWGETQYF. CDR3 sequence (DNA): TGTGCCAGCAGTGAACCGGCAGGGTGGGGCGAGACCCAGTACTTC.

The genes are TRBV7-3 and TRBJ2-1; D uncertain. Trimming cost V 1 base and J 0 bases, with 16 bases left between them. Germline values: CDR1 SGHTA, CDR2 FQGTGA. This CDR3 comprises 18 residues. CDR3: CASSLMGFGTGSYNEQFF. DNA for the CDR3: TGTGCCAGCAGCTTAATGGGGTTCGGCACCGGCTCCTACAATGAGCAGTTCTTC.

V usage is TRBV29-1 and J usage is TRBJ2-5; TRBD2 is a possible D gene (5 bases). CDR1 SQVTM and CDR2 ANQGSEA come from the germline V gene. CDR3 length: 14 amino acids. Trimming took 4 bases from V and 6 from J, leaving 18 bases between them. The CDR3 loop is CSVGAGPAIKTQYF. CDR3 DNA sequence: TGCAGCGTTGGGGCGGGTCCGGCGATAAAGACCCAGTACTTC.

The chain employs TRBV7-9 and TRBJ2-1; 9 nucleotides agree with TRBD2. Germline V lookup: CDR1 SEHNR, CDR2 FQNEAQ (reference sequence). The CDR3 length is 16 residues. V lost 5 bases, J lost 3 bases, and 8 bases stayed unmatched. CDR3 sequence (DNA): TGTGCCAGCAGCCAAACGACTAGCGGATTCTACAATGAGCAGTTCTTC. Protein sequence: CASSQTTSGFYNEQFF.

The rearrangement joins TRBV9 to TRBJ2-1, with 8 bases identical to TRBD2. Germline V gene sequence: CDR1 SGDLS, CDR2 YYNGEE. The CDR3 contains 15 residues. The trim removed 4 bases at V and 1 base at J, leaving 4 bases unmatched. The CDR3 DNA reads TGTGCCAGCAGCCGGACTAGCCTATCCTACAATGAGCAGTTCTTC. Its protein is CASSRTSLSYNEQFF.

The rearrangement links TRBV10-3 to TRBJ2-5, with TRBD2 matching 9 bases. This CDR3 contains 16 residues. CDR1 ENHRY and CDR2 SYGVKD come from the germline V gene. Germline trimming cut 3 bases from V and 7 bases from J; bases unmatched to any gene: 12. The CDR3 sequence is CAISDWKREVSRTQYF. The CDR3 nucleotides are TGTGCCATCAGTGACTGGAAGCGGGAGGTCAGCAGGACCCAGTACTTC.

CDR3 bases: TGTGCCAGCAGTCCAAACGACAGGTTGCAAGCTTTCTTT. Protein: CASSPNDRLQAFF. The chain links TRBV28 to TRBJ1-1, with a possible D match to TRBD1 (6 bases). From germline, CDR1 is MDHEN and CDR2 SYDVKM. Trimming shortened V by 5 bases and J by 9 bases, and 16 bases separated the two germline ends. CDR3 size: 13 residues.

A single count supports this clone. The V call is TRBV28, the J call TRBJ2-5; perhaps TRBD1 as D (7 bases). This CDR3 is built from 15 residues. Per the germline V gene, CDR1 is MDHEN and CDR2 is SYDVKM. V lost 6 bases to trimming and J lost 5 bases, with 19 bases between them. The CDR3, as DNA: TGTGCCAGCAGACTCCTCCAGGGGGGCCCTGAGACCCAGTACTTC. This codes for CASRLLQGGPETQYF.

The chain links TRBV5-6 to TRBJ1-6; a weak D match, TRBD1 (5 bases). The V end lost 5 bases, the J end lost 6 bases, and 12 bases lay between the germline ends. The CDR3 covers 14 residues. Germline CDR1 is SGHDT and CDR2 is YYEEEE. DNA for the CDR3: TGTGCCAGCAGTTTACAGGCGCCTAATTCACCCCTCCACTTT. Protein product: CASSLQAPNSPLHF.

J is TRBJ2-5 and V is TRBV5-1; 7 nucleotides agree with TRBD2. Germline values: CDR1 SGHRS, CDR2 YFSETQ. V shed 3 bases and J 1 base; nucleotides not matched to a gene: 3. The CDR3 is 14 residues long. The CDR3 is CASSWEGSQETQYF. The CDR3 region has the DNA TGCGCCAGCAGCTGGGAGGGGTCCCAAGAGACCCAGTACTTC.

This sequence joins TRBV10-1 and TRBJ2-5; perhaps TRBD2 as D (6 bases). CDR1 is WNHNN and CDR2 is SYGVQD in the germline V gene (reference sequence). Trimming took 9 bases from V and 2 from J, leaving 19 bases between them. The CDR3 consists of 15 residues. The DNA for the CDR3 is TGCGCCAGTACGTCGACGGGGACTCCGCAAGAGACCCAGTACTTC. Encoded protein: CASTSTGTPQETQYF.

The rearrangement uses TRBV5-1 and TRBJ1-4; 8 positions agree with TRBD1. The CDR3 sequence is 14 residues long. CDR1 and CDR2 from the germline V gene are SGHRS and YFSETQ. Germline trimming cut 4 bases from V and 6 bases from J; bases unmatched to any gene: 5. CDR3 DNA: TGCGCCAGCAGCCGGGACAGGACCCATGAAAAACTGTTTTTT. Translated: CASSRDRTHEKLFF.

The chain couples TRBV24-1 to TRBJ1-4; 8 positions agree with TRBD1. Germline lookup yields CDR1 KGHDR and CDR2 SFDVKD. V was clipped by 3 bases and J by 4 bases; unmatched bases: 6. There are 16 residues in the CDR3. The CDR3 bases are TGTGCCACCAGTGATCACCACAGGGGGGGTAATGAAAAACTGTTTTTT. The encoded protein is CATSDHHRGGNEKLFF.

This clone came up once. The chain couples TRBV6-5 to TRBJ2-7; 10 bases are a match to TRBD1. With 6 bases clipped from V and 3 bases from J, the junction kept 8 bases outside the gene matches. CDR3 length: 15 amino acids. Germline assignment: CDR1 MNHEY and CDR2 SVGAGI. CDR3 coding DNA: TGTGCCAGCAGAGGGTCCGGGACAGGGGTCTACGAGCAGTACGTC. Protein sequence: CASRGSGTGVYEQYV.

This clone has just one count. The chain is built from TRBV2 and TRBJ1-5, with D tentatively TRBD1 (5 bases). V was clipped by 5 bases and J by 6 bases, with 11 bases between them. CDR3 size: 13 residues. Germline CDR1 and CDR2: SNHLY and FYNNEI. The chain's CDR3 is CASSTRVVQPQHF. CDR3 nucleotide sequence: TGTGCCAGCAGTACCAGGGTGGTTCAGCCCCAGCATTTT.